The 9 T cell receptor beta chains below come from one sample, sequenced in a study of human thymus T cells. Resections from corrective heart surgery provided thymus tissue. Libraries were prepared by immunoSEQ multiplex PCR; TCRdb keeps only in-frame clonotypes and omits some of them. Of some 80,000 clones in the sample, roughly 97% were seen once. Material for sequencing was thymus tissue. The source is a boy younger than two with a congenital heart defect but otherwise immunologically healthy.

The chain has TRBV7-9 and TRBJ2-7; D is possibly TRBD1 or TRBD2 (5 bases each). Germline assignment: CDR1 SEHNR and CDR2 FQNEAQ (reference sequence). The CDR3 length is 14 residues. The V and J ends lost 4 bases and 2 bases respectively, with 12 bases between them. This CDR3 reads CASSSSMGAYEQYF. As DNA, the CDR3 is TGTGCCAGCAGCTCCTCCATGGGGGCCTACGAGCAGTACTTC. The full variable domain, in which reference TRBV7-9 and TRBJ2-7 provide the parts outside the CDR3, is DTGVSQNPRHKITKRGQNVTFRCDPISEHNRLYWYRQTLGQGPEFLTYFQNEAQLEKSRLLSDRFSAERPKGSFSTLEIQRTEQGDSAMYLCASSSSMGAYEQYFGPGTRLTVT.

The chain employs TRBV5-5 and TRBJ1-3; 7 bases fit TRBD1. CDR1 and CDR2 (germline): SGHKS, YYEKEE (reference sequence). With 3 bases clipped from V and 2 bases from J, the junction kept 5 bases outside the gene matches. The CDR3 length is 15 residues. The CDR3 loop reads CASSSDRVPGNTIYF. The CDR3 region has the DNA TGTGCCAGCAGCTCCGACAGGGTCCCTGGAAACACCATATATTTT. The full variable domain, with the rest looked up from reference TRBV5-5 and TRBJ1-3, is DAGVTQSPTHLIKTRGQQVTLRCSPISGHKSVSWYQQVLGQGPQFIFQYYEKEERGRGNFPDRFSARQFPNYSSELNVNALLLGDSALYLCASSSDRVPGNTIYFGEGSWLTVV.

The rearrangement joins TRBV27 to TRBJ1-1, with no clear D. The CDR3 runs 15 residues. Trimming removed 4 bases from V and 1 base from J, with 13 bases in between. The germline CDR1 and CDR2 sequences are MNHEY and SMNVEV (reference sequence). CDR3 region: CASSSHLPGNTEAFF. The CDR3 region has the DNA TGTGCCAGCAGTTCCCATCTTCCAGGGAACACTGAAGCTTTCTTT.

This clone was seen only once. This chain joins TRBV6-6 and TRBJ1-5; D is unclear. The CDR3 is 12 amino acids. CDR1 MNHNY and CDR2 SVGAGI come from the germline V gene (reference sequence). V was shortened by 8 bases and J by 9 bases, with 14 bases between the two germline ends. The CDR3 is CASGSRGWPQHF. CDR3 bases: TGTGCCAGCGGATCCCGTGGTTGGCCCCAGCATTTT.

The rearrangement joins TRBV11-3 to TRBJ2-5; D not certain. The CDR3 length is 16 residues. The germline CDR1 and CDR2 sequences are SGHNT and YENEEA. V lost 1 base to trimming and J lost 5 bases, with 17 bases between them. CDR3 bases: TGTGCCAGCAGCTTAGGTCTACGGCCGTTTCAGGAGACCCAGTACTTC. The encoded protein is CASSLGLRPFQETQYF.

The chain joins TRBV28 to TRBJ1-5; D gene ambiguous. CDR3 length: 13 residues. Germline V gene sequence: CDR1 MDHEN, CDR2 SYDVKM. The ends were cut back, 3 bases at V and 9 bases at J, with 12 bases in the middle. CDR3 amino acids: CASSFRPLGPQHF. In DNA form, the CDR3 reads TGTGCCAGCAGTTTCCGCCCTTTAGGGCCCCAGCATTTT.

This clone was observed a single time. The chain is built from TRBV5-6 and TRBJ2-7; 8 nucleotides align to TRBD1. The CDR3 consists of 14 residues. Trimming at V came to 3 bases and at J to 2 bases, leaving 4 bases not matched to a gene. The V gene's germline CDR1 is SGHDT and CDR2 YYEEEE. The CDR3 nucleotides are TGTGCCAGCAGCTGGGCGGGACAGGCCTACGAGCAGTACTTC. This translates into CASSWAGQAYEQYF.

This chain joins TRBV28 and TRBJ2-2; 11 nucleotides line up with TRBD2. The CDR3 contains 17 residues. From germline, CDR1 is MDHEN and CDR2 SYDVKM. V was pared by 5 bases and J by 3 bases, with 8 bases of the junction left unmatched. CDR3 DNA sequence: TGTGCCAGCAGTGCGGTAGCGGGAGGGCCTCACACCGGGGAGCTGTTTTTT. This gives the protein CASSAVAGGPHTGELFF.

As DNA, the CDR3 is TGTGCCAGCAGCCAAGATGCTCGTCGGTTTAGCAATCAGCCCCAGCATTTT. Translation: CASSQDARRFSNQPQHF. The chain carries TRBV4-2 and TRBJ1-5; D not resolved. Germline V lookup: CDR1 LGHNA, CDR2 YNFKEQ. CDR3 length: 17 amino acids. V was clipped by 0 bases and J by 0 bases, with 12 bases between them.